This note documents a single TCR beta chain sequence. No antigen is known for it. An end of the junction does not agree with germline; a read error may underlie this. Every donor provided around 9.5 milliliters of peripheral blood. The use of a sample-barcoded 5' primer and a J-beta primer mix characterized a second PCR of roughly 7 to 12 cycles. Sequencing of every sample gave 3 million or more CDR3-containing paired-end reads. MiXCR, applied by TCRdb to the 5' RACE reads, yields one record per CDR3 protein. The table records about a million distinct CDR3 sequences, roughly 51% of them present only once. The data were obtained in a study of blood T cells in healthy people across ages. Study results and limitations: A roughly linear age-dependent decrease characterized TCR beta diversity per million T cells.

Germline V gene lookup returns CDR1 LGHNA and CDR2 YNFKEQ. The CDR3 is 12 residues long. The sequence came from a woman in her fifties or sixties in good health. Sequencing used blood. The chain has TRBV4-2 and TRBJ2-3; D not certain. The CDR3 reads CASSQSRDTRYF. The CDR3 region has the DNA TGTGCCAGCAGCCAATCTAGAGATACGCGGTATTTT.